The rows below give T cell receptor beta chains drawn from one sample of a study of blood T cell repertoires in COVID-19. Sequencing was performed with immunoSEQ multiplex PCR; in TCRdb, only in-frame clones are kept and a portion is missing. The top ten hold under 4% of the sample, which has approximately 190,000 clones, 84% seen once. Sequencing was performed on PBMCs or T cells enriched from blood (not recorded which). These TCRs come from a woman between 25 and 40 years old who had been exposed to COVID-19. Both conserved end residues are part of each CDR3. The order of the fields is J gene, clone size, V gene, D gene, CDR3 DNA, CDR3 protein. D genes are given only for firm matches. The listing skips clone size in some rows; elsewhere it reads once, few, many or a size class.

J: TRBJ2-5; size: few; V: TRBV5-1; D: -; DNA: TGCGCCAGCAGCGAGACAGACCGAGAGACCCAGTACTTC; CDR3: CASSETDRETQYF
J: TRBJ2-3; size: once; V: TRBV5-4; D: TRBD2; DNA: TGTGCCAGCAGCTTTGGGCTAGCGGGGGGGCGGGCAGATACGCAGTATTTT; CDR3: CASSFGLAGGRADTQYF
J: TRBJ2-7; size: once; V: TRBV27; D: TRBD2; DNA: TGTGCCAGCAGTGCGGGACTAGGCCCTTACGAGCAGTACTTC; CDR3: CASSAGLGPYEQYF
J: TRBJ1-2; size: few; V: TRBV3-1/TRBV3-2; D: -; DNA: TGTGCCAGCAGCCAAGATGCAGGGAGGGCTGGCTACACCTTC; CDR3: CASSQDAGRAGYTF
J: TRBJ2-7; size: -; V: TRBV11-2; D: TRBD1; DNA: TGTGCCAGCAGCTTAGGATTTGCCGGGACAGGGGTCGCAGGGCAGTACTTC; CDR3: CASSLGFAGTGVAGQYF
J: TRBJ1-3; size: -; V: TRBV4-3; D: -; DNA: TGCGCCAGCAGCCAAGAAGCACAGGTTAATTCGGCTGGAAACACCATATATTTT; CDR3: CASSQEAQVNSAGNTIYF
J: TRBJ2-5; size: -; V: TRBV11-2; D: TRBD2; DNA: TGTGCCAGCAGTATGGAGGGGAGGGAGATCGAGACCCAGTACTTC; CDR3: CASSMEGREIETQYF
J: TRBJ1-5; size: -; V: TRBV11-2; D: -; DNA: TGTGCCAGCAGCTTAGGTGGGGAGTTGAGTCAGCCCCAGCATTTT; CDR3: CASSLGGELSQPQHF
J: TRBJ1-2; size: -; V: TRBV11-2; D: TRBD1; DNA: TGTGCCAGCAGCCGGACAGGGGTCTATGGCTACACCTTC; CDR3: CASSRTGVYGYTF
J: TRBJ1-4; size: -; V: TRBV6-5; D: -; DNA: TGTGCCAGCAGTTACGGGGGCGCGAACGAAAAACTGTTTTTT; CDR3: CASSYGGANEKLFF
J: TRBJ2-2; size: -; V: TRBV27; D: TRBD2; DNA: TGTGCCAGCAGATTGGGGGGGTTGGGGGGTACGAACACCGGGGAGCTGTTTTTT; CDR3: CASRLGGLGGTNTGELFF
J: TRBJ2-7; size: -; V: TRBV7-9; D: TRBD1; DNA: TGTGCCAGCAGCCCGACAGGGGCCGGGACAGCTACCTACGAGCAGTACTTC; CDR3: CASSPTGAGTATYEQYF
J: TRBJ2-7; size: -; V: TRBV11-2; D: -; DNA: TGTGCCAGCAGCCCGCAAGCGGGTCCAGGGTACGAGCAGTACTTC; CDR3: CASSPQAGPGYEQYF
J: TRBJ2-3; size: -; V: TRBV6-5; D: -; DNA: TGTGCCAGCAGCGTAAACCCGACAGTCACAGATACGCAGTATTTT; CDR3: CASSVNPTVTDTQYF
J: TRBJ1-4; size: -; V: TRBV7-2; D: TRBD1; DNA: TGTGCCAGCAGCTCCGACAGGGGGTACGAAAAACTGTTTTTT; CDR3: CASSSDRGYEKLFF
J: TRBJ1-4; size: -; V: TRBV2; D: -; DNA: TGTGCCAGCAGTGAACGGGACAAGAATGAAAAACTGTTTTTT; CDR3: CASSERDKNEKLFF
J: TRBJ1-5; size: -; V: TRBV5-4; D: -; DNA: TGTGCCAGCAGCTCGGGCGGGACGTACCCGAATCAGCCCCAGCATTTT; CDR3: CASSSGGTYPNQPQHF
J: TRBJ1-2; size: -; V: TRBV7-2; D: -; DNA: TGTGCCAGCAGCTTAGACGACAGCTATGGCTACACCTTC; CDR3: CASSLDDSYGYTF
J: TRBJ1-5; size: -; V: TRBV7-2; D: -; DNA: TGTGCCAGCAGCTTAGGCACAAATAGCAATCAGCCCCAGCATTTT; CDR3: CASSLGTNSNQPQHF
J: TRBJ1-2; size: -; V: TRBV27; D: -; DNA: TGTGCCAGCAGTTTGGGGGGGATATATGGCTACACCTTC; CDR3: CASSLGGIYGYTF
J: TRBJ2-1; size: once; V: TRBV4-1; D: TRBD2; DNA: TGCGCCAGCAGCCAAAACCCCGGACTAGACAATGAGCAGTTCTTC; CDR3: CASSQNPGLDNEQFF
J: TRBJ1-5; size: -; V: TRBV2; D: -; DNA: TGTGCCAGCAGTGAGGGAGGGTCCCAGCATTTT; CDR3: CASSEGGSQHF